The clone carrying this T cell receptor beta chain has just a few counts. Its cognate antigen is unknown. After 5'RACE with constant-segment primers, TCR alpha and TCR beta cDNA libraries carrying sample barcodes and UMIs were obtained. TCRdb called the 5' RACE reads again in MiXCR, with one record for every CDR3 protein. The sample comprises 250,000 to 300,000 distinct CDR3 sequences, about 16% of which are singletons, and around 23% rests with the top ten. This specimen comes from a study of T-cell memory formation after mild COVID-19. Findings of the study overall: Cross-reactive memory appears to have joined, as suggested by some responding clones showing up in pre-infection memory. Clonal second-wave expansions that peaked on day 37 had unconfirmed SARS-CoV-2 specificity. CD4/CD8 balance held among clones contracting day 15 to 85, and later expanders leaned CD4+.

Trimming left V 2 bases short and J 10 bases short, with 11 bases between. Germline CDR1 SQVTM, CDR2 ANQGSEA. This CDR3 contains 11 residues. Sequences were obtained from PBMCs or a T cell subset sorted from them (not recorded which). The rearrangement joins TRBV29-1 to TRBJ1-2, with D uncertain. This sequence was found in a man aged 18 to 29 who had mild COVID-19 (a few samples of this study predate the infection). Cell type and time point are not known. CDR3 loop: CSVEFHNDYTF. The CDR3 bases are TGCAGCGTTGAATTTCATAACGACTACACCTTC.